These T cell receptor beta chains were read from a single sample in a study of molecular identifiers for immune sequencing clone quantification. TCRdb reprocessed the PCR reads via MiXCR and lists one record per CDR3 protein. The sample consists of under 800,000 distinct CDR3 sequences, roughly 25% of them appearing once. Sequencing was performed on naive CD8+ T cells from blood, with Jurkat cell RNA spiked in. The receptors derive from a human donor in good health. Some libraries in this study had Jurkat cell RNA spiked in. Each CDR3 is given with its conserved first and last residue. The D gene is left open where the match is weak. Where a row states a size, it is once, few, many or the class of an expanded clone; other rows omit it.

J gene	clone size	D gene	CDR3 length	V gene	CDR3 DNA	CDR3 protein
TRBJ2-4	.	TRBD2	15	TRBV10-1	TGCGCCAGCAGGGAAGCGGGGGAAGCCAAAAACATTCAGTACTTC	CASREAGEAKNIQYF
TRBJ2-7	.	TRBD1	16	TRBV6-2/TRBV6-3	TGTGCCAGCAGTGTCGTCAGGGGGCTCGTCTCCTACGAGCAGTACTTC	CASSVVRGLVSYEQYF
TRBJ2-3	few	TRBD2	17	TRBV13	TGTGCCAGCAGCTTAGTATTAGCGGGGTCTAGCACAGATACGCAGTATTTT	CASSLVLAGSSTDTQYF
TRBJ2-7	many	.	13	TRBV20-1	TGCAGTGCTAGAAGAGAAGCAACCTACGAGCAGTACTTC	CSARREATYEQYF
TRBJ2-7	many	TRBD1	14	TRBV27	TGTGCCAGCACTTCGCTGGGACAGTCCTACGAGCAGTACTTC	CASTSLGQSYEQYF
TRBJ1-4	few	TRBD1	12	TRBV27	TGTGCCAGCAAGACAGGGGGTGAAAAACTGTTTTTT	CASKTGGEKLFF
TRBJ2-6	.	TRBD1	17	TRBV20-1	TGCGGTGCTAGGGACAGGCGGTTCTCATCTGGGGCCAACGTCCTGACTTTC	CGARDRRFSSGANVLTF
TRBJ2-5	many	.	9	TRBV20-1	TGCAGTGCTAAGGAGACCCAGTACTTC	CSAKETQYF
TRBJ2-7	few	TRBD1	15	TRBV4-3	TGCGCCAGCAGCCACGGGACAGGGATCTCCTACGAGCAGTACTTC	CASSHGTGISYEQYF
TRBJ2-3	.	.	12	TRBV6-2/TRBV6-3	TGTGCCGGCAGTTACTCACCAGATACGCAGTATTTT	CAGSYSPDTQYF
TRBJ1-1	many	.	12	TRBV20-1	TGCAGTGCTAGAGATTTCGGGGGCGAAGCTTTCTTT	CSARDFGGEAFF
TRBJ1-5	many	.	16	TRBV18	TGTGCCAGCTCAATAACCGACACGAATAGCAATCAGCCCCAGCATTTT	CASSITDTNSNQPQHF
TRBJ2-3	many	.	13	TRBV28	TGTGCCAGCAGCCCTAAATGGACCGATACGCAGTATTTT	CASSPKWTDTQYF
TRBJ2-1	few	.	15	TRBV27	TGTGCCAGCGGGACCGGGCGAGACTCCTACAATGAGCAGTTCTTC	CASGTGRDSYNEQFF
TRBJ2-3	many	TRBD2	19	TRBV20-1	TGCAGTGCTAGAGATACACTAGCGGGGGGGCCATTGGTCACAGATACGCAGTATTTT	CSARDTLAGGPLVTDTQYF
TRBJ2-3	many	.	15	TRBV20-1	TGCAGTGCTAGGGAGCAGGGGTATGGCACAGATACGCAGTATTTT	CSAREQGYGTDTQYF
TRBJ2-7	few	.	13	TRBV4-1	TGCGCCAGCAGCCAAGCGTCCGACGCTCCGCAGTACTTC	CASSQASDAPQYF
TRBJ2-3	.	.	15	TRBV5-1	TGCGCCAGCAGCTTGTATGGACAGAACACAGATACGCAGTATTTT	CASSLYGQNTDTQYF
TRBJ2-7	few	.	14	TRBV4-1	TGCGCCAGCAGCCAAGACGCCAGCCTCAACGAGCAGTACTTC	CASSQDASLNEQYF
TRBJ2-5	many	TRBD1	12	TRBV7-9	TGTGCCAGCAGCTCCAGGGGGTATAACCAGTACTTC	CASSSRGYNQYF
TRBJ1-4	few	.	12	TRBV30	TGTGCCTGGAGTGTGGCTAATGAAAAACTGTTTTTT	CAWSVANEKLFF
TRBJ2-1	.	.	15	TRBV11-1	TGTGCCAGCAGCTTGGGAGGTCTGGTATACAATGAGCAGTTCTTC	CASSLGGLVYNEQFF
TRBJ1-3	many	.	15	TRBV6-5	TGTGCCAGCAGCCCCGGGACAACCTCTGGAAACACCATATATTTT	CASSPGTTSGNTIYF
TRBJ2-7	.	TRBD2	16	TRBV10-3	TGTGCCATCAGTGAGGGTATGGCTAGCGGGTCCTACGAGCAGTACTTC	CAISEGMASGSYEQYF
TRBJ1-1	.	.	15	TRBV6-5	TGTGCCAGCAGTTACTCTTTGGGGGCTAGCACTGAAGCTTTCTTT	CASSYSLGASTEAFF
TRBJ1-2	many	.	14	TRBV28	TGTGCCAGCAGTTTAACCCTGCTAAGCTATGGCTACACCTTC	CASSLTLLSYGYTF
TRBJ1-5	many	.	10	TRBV12-5	TGTGCTACGAGAGAGCGGCCCCAGCATTTT	CATRERPQHF
TRBJ2-7	few	.	12	TRBV2	TGTGCCATGCGGGGTAAGGGGATCGAGCAGTACTTC	CAMRGKGIEQYF
TRBJ2-2	.	TRBD2	15	TRBV6-2/TRBV6-3	TGTGCCAGCCTCGGACTAGCGCGGAACACCGGGGAGCTGTTTTTT	CASLGLARNTGELFF
TRBJ2-1	few	TRBD2	14	TRBV29-1	TGCAGCGTTTTACTAGCGGGACATAACAATGAGCAGTTCTTC	CSVLLAGHNNEQFF
TRBJ2-7	many	.	14	TRBV7-6	TGTGCCAGCAGCTTAGGCGGGCGGGTGTTCGAGCAGTACTTC	CASSLGGRVFEQYF
TRBJ1-1	.	.	13	TRBV29-1	TGCAGCGCTGGGGGTGAGATGGGCACTGAAGCTTTCTTT	CSAGGEMGTEAFF
TRBJ2-5	many	TRBD2	15	TRBV30	TGTGCCTGGAGGTTAGCGGGAGCCCCGCGGGAGACCCAGTACTTC	CAWRLAGAPRETQYF
TRBJ1-2	few	.	13	TRBV12-3/TRBV12-4	TGTGCCAGCAGTTCCCCGGGGCGGAGGGGCTACACCTTC	CASSSPGRRGYTF